The text below deals with one TCR beta chain. Per germline, CDR1 MNHEY and CDR2 SMNVEV (reference sequence). V lost 6 bases and J lost 5; bases outside the gene matches: 7. The length of the CDR3 is 15 residues. These data come from a study of blood T cell repertoires in COVID-19. The wider study: Nucleic acid was either cDNA or gDNA, and it came from T cells, B-cell-depleted T cells, or PBMCs.

Per the original data handling: For nucleated cells, counts were estimated from reference gene primer amplification. Repertoires were generated with immunoSEQ multiplex PCR, while TCRdb's copy carries only in-frame clones and drops some. V and J calls and clone size are as listed in that table; D and trimming were resolved from the DNA. The table includes 300,000 to 400,000 clones, roughly 90% detected once. The age range of participants was 18 to 89 years, with residence in about two dozen US areas. Cohorts were determined from participant-reported clinical history. This sequence was found in a woman in her 30s with acute COVID-19. Material: PBMCs or T cells enriched from blood (not recorded which). This chain links TRBV27 with TRBJ2-2; 9 nucleotides align to TRBD2. CDR3 residues: CASSPAGGWTGELFF. The CDR3 DNA reads as TGTGCCAGCAGCCCCGCGGGGGGGTGGACCGGGGAGCTGTTTTTT.